The source of this T cell receptor beta chain is a study of brain T cells in children with intractable seizures. Study conclusions and caveats: Only CDR3 sequence similarity suggested viral specificity, without known HCMV serostatus.

Surgery cases with the highest brain T cell transcript signatures were chosen for sequencing. Pre-surgery treatment included at least one anti-epileptic drug. Concerning this clone itself: Antigen: not known.

The CDR3 loop spans 15 amino acids. Trimming removed 2 bases at V and 1 base at J, with 12 bases between. In germline, CDR1 is MNHEY, CDR2 SVGAGI. Some clones are missing from TCRdb's copy, which holds only in-frame ones; the method was immunoSEQ multiplex PCR. This sample has 70,000 to 90,000 clones; about 92% occur once, and the top ten carry less than 2%. The clonotype comes from a boy in the first two years of life with tuberous sclerosis and intractable seizures. The chain uses TRBV6-5 and TRBJ2-7; no clear D. Material: peripheral blood, obtained at surgery. The CDR3 nucleotides read TGTGCCAGCAGTTACGGATCAAGCTCTTCCTACGAGCAGTACTTC. Protein sequence: CASSYGSSSSYEQYF.